The entry that follows covers one T cell receptor (beta chain) sequence. The data originate from a study of T cell repertoires in aging, cancer and after chemotherapy. Amplification of TCR beta used genomic DNA extracted from peripheral blood. A mixed TRB-A/B primer pool amplified rearranged TRB by multiplex touch-down PCR. MiXCR, run by TCRdb on the multiplex PCR reads, gives a single entry per CDR3 protein. The sample holds roughly 2,400 distinct CDR3 sequences; 51% are singletons and the top ten take approximately 5.1%. Specimen: blood. This receptor was taken from a human donor with a blood cancer.

The CDR3 sequence: CASSLGVGTGELFF. CDR3 DNA: TGTGCCAGCAGCTTAGGCGTGGGTACCGGGGAGCTGTTTTTT. J is TRBJ2-2 and V is TRBV11-2; D is ambiguous. CDR1 is SGHAT and CDR2 is FQNNGV in the germline V gene. Trimming left V 1 base short and J 5 bases short, with 8 bases between. This CDR3 region has 14 residues.